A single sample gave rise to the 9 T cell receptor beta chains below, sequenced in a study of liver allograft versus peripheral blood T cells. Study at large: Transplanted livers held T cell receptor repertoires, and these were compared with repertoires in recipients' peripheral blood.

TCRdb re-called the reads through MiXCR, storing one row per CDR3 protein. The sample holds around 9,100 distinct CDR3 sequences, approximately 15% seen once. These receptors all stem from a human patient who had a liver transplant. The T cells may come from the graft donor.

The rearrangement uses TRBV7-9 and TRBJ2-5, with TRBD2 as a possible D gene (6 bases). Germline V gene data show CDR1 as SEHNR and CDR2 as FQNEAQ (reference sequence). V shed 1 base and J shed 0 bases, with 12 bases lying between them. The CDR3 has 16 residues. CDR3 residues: CASSLGLARYQETQYF. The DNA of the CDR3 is TGTGCCAGCAGCTTAGGGCTAGCGAGGTACCAAGAGACCCAGTACTTC.

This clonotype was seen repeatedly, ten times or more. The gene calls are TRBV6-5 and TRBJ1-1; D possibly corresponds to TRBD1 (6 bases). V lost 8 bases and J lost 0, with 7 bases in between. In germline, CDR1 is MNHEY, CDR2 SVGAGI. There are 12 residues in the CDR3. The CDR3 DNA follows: TGTGCCAGCTGGACAGTGAACACTGAAGCTTTCTTT. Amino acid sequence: CASWTVNTEAFF.

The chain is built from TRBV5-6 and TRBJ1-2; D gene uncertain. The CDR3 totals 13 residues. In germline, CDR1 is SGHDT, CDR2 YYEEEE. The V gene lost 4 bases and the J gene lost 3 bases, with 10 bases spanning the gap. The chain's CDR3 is CASSRTGDYGYTF. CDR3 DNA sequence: TGTGCCAGCAGCCGGACTGGAGACTATGGCTACACCTTC. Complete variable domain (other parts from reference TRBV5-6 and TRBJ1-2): DAGVTQSPTHLIKTRGQQVTLRCSPKSGHDTVSWYQQALGQGPQFIFQYYEEEERQRGNFPDRFSGHQFPNYSSELNVNALLLGDSALYLCASSRTGDYGYTFGSGTRLTVV.

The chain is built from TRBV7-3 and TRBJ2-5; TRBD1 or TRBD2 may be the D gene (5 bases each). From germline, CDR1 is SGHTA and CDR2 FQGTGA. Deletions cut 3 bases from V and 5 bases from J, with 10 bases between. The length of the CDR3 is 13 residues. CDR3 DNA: TGTGCCAGCAGCTTGAGGGCAGGGGAGACCCAGTACTTC. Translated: CASSLRAGETQYF.

Written as DNA, the CDR3 is TGTGCCAGCAGCGTAGGAGACGGGAGGGCCTACGAGCAGTACTTC. It is translated as CASSVGDGRAYEQYF. The V call is TRBV9, the J call TRBJ2-7, with 8 bases lining up with TRBD2. In germline, CDR1 is SGDLS, CDR2 YYNGEE. CDR3 size: 15 residues. The V segment lost 0 bases and the J segment 2 bases; nucleotides outside the gene matches: 4.

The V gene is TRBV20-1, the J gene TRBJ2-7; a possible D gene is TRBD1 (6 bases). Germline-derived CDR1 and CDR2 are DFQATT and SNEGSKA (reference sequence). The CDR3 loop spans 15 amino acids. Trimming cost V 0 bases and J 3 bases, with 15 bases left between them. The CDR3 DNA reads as TGCAGTGCTAGAGATGGTCGACAGGTGGTCTACGAGCAGTACTTC. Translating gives CSARDGRQVVYEQYF.

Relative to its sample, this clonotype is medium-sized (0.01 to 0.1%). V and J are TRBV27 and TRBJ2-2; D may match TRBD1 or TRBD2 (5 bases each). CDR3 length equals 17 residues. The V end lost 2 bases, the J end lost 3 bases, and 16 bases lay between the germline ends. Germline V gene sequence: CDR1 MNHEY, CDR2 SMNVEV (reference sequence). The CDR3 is CASSLMGDRLYTGELFF. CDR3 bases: TGTGCCAGCAGTTTAATGGGAGACAGACTTTACACCGGGGAGCTGTTTTTT.

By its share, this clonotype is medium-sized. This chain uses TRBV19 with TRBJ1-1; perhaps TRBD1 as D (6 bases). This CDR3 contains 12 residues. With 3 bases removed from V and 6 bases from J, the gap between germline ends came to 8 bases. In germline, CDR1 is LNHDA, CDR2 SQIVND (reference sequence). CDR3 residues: CASSIRGSEAFF. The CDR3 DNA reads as TGTGCCAGTAGTATCAGGGGATCTGAAGCTTTCTTT.

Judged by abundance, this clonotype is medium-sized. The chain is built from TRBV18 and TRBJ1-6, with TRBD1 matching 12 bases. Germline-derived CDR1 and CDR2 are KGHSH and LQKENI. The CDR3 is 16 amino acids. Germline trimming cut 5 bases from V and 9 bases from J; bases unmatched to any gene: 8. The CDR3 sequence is CASSRDGTGGFSPLHF. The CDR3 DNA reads TGTGCCAGCTCAAGGGACGGGACAGGGGGCTTTTCACCCCTCCACTTT. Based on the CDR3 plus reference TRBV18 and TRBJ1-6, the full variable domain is NAGVMQNPRHLVRRRGQEARLRCSPMKGHSHVYWYRQLPEEGLKFMVYLQKENIIDESGMPKERFSAEFPKEGPSILRIQQVVRGDSAAYFCASSRDGTGGFSPLHFGNGTRLTVT.